Listed here are 30 T cell receptor beta chains from one sample, sequenced in a study of CD8 T cells in Susac syndrome. RNA totalling roughly 0.45 to 1 ug underwent reverse transcription with random hexamers. TCRdb used MiXCR to reprocess the immunoSEQ multiplex PCR reads, holding one entry per CDR3 protein. The table records fewer than 85,000 distinct CDR3 sequences, 94% of them present only once. The sample consisted of CD8+ T cells from PBMCs. Receptors were obtained from a human donor with Susac syndrome.

V and J are TRBV18 and TRBJ1-2; TRBD1 matches at 7 bases. The trim removed 3 bases at V and 6 bases at J, leaving 4 bases unmatched. Per germline, CDR1 KGHSH and CDR2 LQKENI. The CDR3 is 13 residues long. CDR3 region: CASSPPTGDGYTF. In DNA form, the CDR3 reads TGTGCCAGCTCACCTCCCACAGGGGATGGCTACACCTTC.

This chain links TRBV4-1 with TRBJ2-6; D not certain. CDR3 size: 17 residues. V shed 3 bases and J shed 1 base, with 13 bases lying between them. CDR1 is MGHRA, CDR2 YSYEKL, per germline. The CDR3 nucleotides are TGCGCCAGCAGCCATTCGACGGCCAGGTCTGGGGCCAACGTCCTGACTTTC. As protein: CASSHSTARSGANVLTF.

The chain joins TRBV2 to TRBJ2-1; 7 nucleotides match TRBD1. The CDR3 is made up of 12 amino acids. The germline gives CDR1 SNHLY, CDR2 FYNNEI. The J segment lost 7 bases and the V segment lost 9 bases, leaving 6 bases of the junction unmatched. CDR3: CASVDRVNEQFF. CDR3 DNA: TGTGCCAGTGTTGACAGGGTGAATGAGCAGTTCTTC.

The chain has TRBV28 and TRBJ2-7; D is unclear. The CDR3 extends over 12 amino acids. V lost 5 bases and J lost 2, with 7 bases in between. Germline CDR1 MDHEN, CDR2 SYDVKM. The CDR3 coding sequence is TGTGCCAGCAGTCTCCAGCCCTACGAGCAGTACTTC. Amino acid sequence: CASSLQPYEQYF.

V and J are TRBV15 and TRBJ2-4; 7 nucleotides align to TRBD2. CDR3 length equals 19 residues. The V gene end was trimmed by 2 bases and the J gene end by 0 bases; junction bases not matched to a gene: 13. Looked up from germline, CDR1 is LNHNV and CDR2 is YYDKDF (reference sequence). Written as DNA, the CDR3 is TGTGCCACCAGCAGACTACCTGCCTTAGGCGGGAGAGCCAAAAACATTCAGTACTTC. Translated: CATSRLPALGGRAKNIQYF.

The chain joins TRBV20-1 to TRBJ2-1; a weak D match, TRBD2 (7 bases). Germline values: CDR1 DFQATT, CDR2 SNEGSKA (reference sequence). The CDR3 sequence is 14 residues long. V was trimmed by 3 bases and J by 8 bases, leaving 17 bases between them. Written as DNA, the CDR3 is TGCAGTGCTAGCTATGCGGGGGCGGCGGATGAGCAGTTCTTC. Translating gives CSASYAGAADEQFF.

The chain recombines TRBV25-1 with TRBJ2-5; unclear D gene. V was clipped by 4 bases and J by 5 bases, with 5 bases between them. The germline V gene encodes CDR1 MGHDK and CDR2 SYGVNS. CDR3 length equals 11 residues. CDR3 DNA sequence: TGTGCCAGCAGTGTGGGGGAGACCCAGTACTTC. Its protein product is CASSVGETQYF.

The chain uses TRBV9 and TRBJ1-5; tentative D call: TRBD1 (6 bases). This CDR3 has 14 amino acids. Germline CDR1 is SGDLS and CDR2 is YYNGEE. The ends were cut back, 4 bases at V and 9 bases at J, with 17 bases in the middle. CDR3 coding DNA: TGTGCCAGCAGCCCTCTCAGGCAGGGGACGCCCCAGCATTTT. The encoded protein is CASSPLRQGTPQHF.

The V and J genes are TRBV9 and TRBJ2-5; D gene unclear. Germline CDR1 SGDLS, CDR2 YYNGEE. The ends were cut back, 7 bases at V and 7 bases at J, with 8 bases in the middle. The CDR3 length is 10 residues. This CDR3 is CASGSGTQYF. The CDR3 DNA reads as TGTGCCAGCGGGTCGGGGACCCAGTACTTC.

The chain combines TRBV5-1 with TRBJ2-1, with D hard to call. Trimming left V 4 bases short and J 14 bases short, with 19 bases between. CDR1 and CDR2 (germline): SGHRS, YFSETQ. The CDR3 spans 13 residues. The CDR3 reads CASSGEGKLQKFF. CDR3 bases: TGCGCCAGCAGCGGTGAAGGGAAGCTACAAAAGTTCTTC.

The chain employs TRBV3-1 and TRBJ2-7; D is ambiguous. The CDR3 covers 15 residues. V lost 4 bases and J 0 bases, leaving 13 bases between the germline ends. Germline lookup yields CDR1 LGHDT and CDR2 YNNKEL (reference sequence). The CDR3 here is CASSRETRNSYEQYF. The CDR3 DNA is TGTGCCAGCAGCCGAGAGACCCGAAACTCCTACGAGCAGTACTTC.

As DNA, the CDR3 is TGCAGTTACCCTAGCGGCACCGGGGAGCTGTTTTTT. Its translation: CSYPSGTGELFF. This chain uses TRBV20-1 with TRBJ2-2; 7 nucleotides line up with TRBD2. CDR1 DFQATT and CDR2 SNEGSKA come from the germline V gene (reference sequence). The V segment lost 8 bases and the J segment 4 bases; nucleotides outside the gene matches: 4. The CDR3 is 12 amino acids.

This chain uses TRBV7-9 with TRBJ2-7, with D possibly TRBD2 on 6 matching bases. Trimming removed 1 base at V and 5 bases at J, with 24 bases between. The CDR3 is 18 amino acids. Per germline, CDR1 SEHNR and CDR2 FQNEAQ (reference sequence). Here the CDR3 DNA reads TGTGCCAGCAGCTTAGGAGGTCTCGCGGGGAAGTGGGGGGACGAGCAGTACTTC. Protein product: CASSLGGLAGKWGDEQYF.

V is TRBV5-1 and J is TRBJ2-1, with 12 bases lining up with TRBD2. The CDR3 is made up of 14 amino acids. From germline, CDR1 is SGHRS and CDR2 YFSETQ. The trim removed 7 bases at V and 10 bases at J, leaving 9 bases unmatched. CDR3 coding DNA: TGCGCCAGCTTGACTAGCGGGGGCTCCTCCGAGCAGTTCTTC. Residues: CASLTSGGSSEQFF.

V and J are TRBV20-1 and TRBJ1-5; D remains ambiguous. Trimming left V 5 bases short and J 0 bases short, with 11 bases between. The germline V gene has CDR1 DFQATT and CDR2 SNEGSKA (reference sequence). The CDR3 runs to 14 residues. This CDR3 is CSASRTDSNQPQHF. CDR3 bases: TGCAGTGCTTCCCGGACGGATAGCAATCAGCCCCAGCATTTT.

The V and J genes are TRBV9 and TRBJ2-1, with D uncertain. Germline V CDR1 and CDR2: SGDLS, YYNGEE. V lost 1 base to trimming and J lost 10 bases, with 9 bases between them. The CDR3 is 12 residues long. The CDR3 bases are TGTGCCAGCAGCGTACGCGATGCCGAGCAGTTCTTC. The encoded protein is CASSVRDAEQFF. Drawing the rest from reference TRBV9 and TRBJ2-1, the complete variable domain is DSGVTQTPKHLITATGQRVTLRCSPRSGDLSVYWYQQSLDQGLQFLIQYYNGEERAKGNILERFSAQQFPDLHSELNLSSLELGDSALYFCASSVRDAEQFFGPGTRLTVL.

This clonotype was seen once. The rearrangement uses TRBV7-6 and TRBJ2-7; D gene unclear. The CDR3 length is 15 residues. Germline V CDR1 and CDR2: SGHVS, FNYEAQ. With 1 base removed from V and 1 base from J, the gap between germline ends came to 11 bases. CDR3 in amino acids: CASSLELAPSYEQYF. In DNA form, the CDR3 reads TGTGCCAGCAGCTTAGAACTGGCTCCATCCTACGAGCAGTACTTC.

This chain joins TRBV23-1 and TRBJ2-2; 8 nucleotides agree with TRBD1. TRBV23-1 is annotated as an ORF whose role is uncertain. The ends lost 0 bases at V and 3 bases at J; junction bases unmatched: 9. CDR3 length: 18 amino acids. The CDR3 here is CASSQSGGTGRHTGELFF. In DNA form, the CDR3 reads TGCGCCAGCAGTCAATCTGGGGGGACAGGTCGACACACCGGGGAGCTGTTTTTT.

This chain connects TRBV27 to TRBJ1-3; D is uncertain. The CDR3 is 15 amino acids. V was pared by 4 bases and J by 0 bases, with 10 bases between. Germline V gene sequence: CDR1 MNHEY, CDR2 SMNVEV (reference sequence). CDR3 residues: CASSSPPLSGNTIYF. CDR3 DNA sequence: TGTGCCAGCAGTTCCCCACCCCTCTCTGGAAACACCATATATTTT.

V gene TRBV25-1 combines with J gene TRBJ1-4; D might be TRBD1 (6 bases). The V gene lost 4 bases and the J gene lost 0 bases, with 6 bases spanning the gap. The length of the CDR3 is 14 residues. The germline V gene encodes CDR1 MGHDK and CDR2 SYGVNS. The CDR3 sequence: CASSGTATNEKLFF. The CDR3 region has the DNA TGTGCCAGCAGTGGGACAGCAACTAATGAAAAACTGTTTTTT. The full variable domain, rest sourced from reference TRBV25-1 and TRBJ1-4, is EADIYQTPRYLVIGTGKKITLECSQTMGHDKMYWYQQDPGMELHLIHYSYGVNSTEKGDLSSESTVSRIRTEHFPLTLESARPSHTSQYLCASSGTATNEKLFFGSGTQLSVL.

This sequence joins TRBV29-1 and TRBJ2-7; D gene uncertain. CDR3 size: 13 residues. The V and J ends lost 2 bases and 1 base respectively, with 9 bases between them. The germline V gene has CDR1 SQVTM and CDR2 ANQGSEA. The CDR3 reads CSVERGGSYEQYF. For the CDR3, the DNA is TGCAGCGTTGAAAGAGGCGGATCCTACGAGCAGTACTTC.

The chain is built from TRBV12-5 and TRBJ2-2; the D gene is possibly TRBD1 (6 bases). V shed 2 bases and J shed 4 bases, with 17 bases lying between them. Germline V gene sequence: CDR1 LGHNT, CDR2 FRNRAP. This CDR3 comprises 17 residues. In nucleotides, the CDR3 is TGTGCTAGTGGTTTGCCTATAAAGACAGGAGTCACCGGGGAGCTGTTTTTT. Its protein product is CASGLPIKTGVTGELFF.

V is TRBV7-4 and J is TRBJ1-1; D is unclear. V was pared by 6 bases and J by 4 bases, with 15 bases between. The CDR3 consists of 14 residues. In germline, CDR1 is SGHVT, CDR2 SQSDAQ. The CDR3: CASRHRRTGTEAFF. The DNA of the CDR3 is TGTGCCAGCAGACACCGACGAACGGGCACTGAAGCTTTCTTT.

V gene TRBV4-1 combines with J gene TRBJ2-7; TRBD1 agrees at 7 bases. This CDR3 is built from 15 residues. Germline loops: CDR1 MGHRA, CDR2 YSYEKL. The V and J ends lost 0 bases and 6 bases, in that order; junction bases with no gene match: 8. The CDR3 DNA is TGCGCCAGCAGCCAAGAGACAGGGAGTCCCGCCGAGCAGTACTTC. Amino acid sequence: CASSQETGSPAEQYF.

The rearrangement links TRBV6-2 or TRBV6-3 to TRBJ1-6, with D possibly TRBD1 on 6 matching bases. V was cut by 5 bases and J by 7 bases, with 9 bases left in between. Germline loops: CDR1 MNHEY, CDR2 SVGEGT. The CDR3 contains 13 residues. The CDR3 DNA reads as TGTGCCAGCAGTGACAGGTTGAATTCACCCCTCCACTTT. This gives the protein CASSDRLNSPLHF.

This clonotype appeared once. The chain links TRBV7-9 to TRBJ2-2; no firm D call. V shed 2 bases and J shed 5 bases, with 6 bases lying between them. Germline CDR1 and CDR2: SEHNR and FQNEAQ (reference sequence). The CDR3 is made up of 13 amino acids. In nucleotides, the CDR3 is TGTGCCAGCAGCTTATCCGAAACCGGGGAGCTGTTTTTT. Translated, it gives CASSLSETGELFF.

V usage is TRBV9 and J usage is TRBJ2-7, with D possibly called TRBD1 or TRBD2 (5 bases each). The CDR3 loop spans 14 amino acids. Germline values: CDR1 SGDLS, CDR2 YYNGEE. V lost 0 bases and J 3 bases, leaving 10 bases between the germline ends. CDR3 loop: CASSVGGRGYEQYF. DNA of the CDR3: TGTGCCAGCAGCGTAGGGGGCCGGGGCTACGAGCAGTACTTC.

The chain carries TRBV25-1 and TRBJ2-1, with D hard to call. Germline V gene lookup returns CDR1 MGHDK and CDR2 SYGVNS. Trimming shortened V by 5 bases and J by 8 bases, and 7 bases separated the two germline ends. The CDR3 sequence is 11 residues long. The DNA for the CDR3 is TGTGCCAGCAGTTCAAGCCATGAGCAGTTCTTC. Its protein is CASSSSHEQFF.

The CDR3 region has the DNA TGTGCCAGCAGCGGGCGGGACGGACCCTACGAGCAGTACTTC. Residues: CASSGRDGPYEQYF. The genes are TRBV7-2 and TRBJ2-7, with a possible D match to TRBD2 (6 bases). This CDR3 has 14 residues. The V end lost 5 bases, the J end lost 2 bases, and 13 bases lay between the germline ends. Germline loops: CDR1 SGHTA, CDR2 FQGNSA.

The chain combines TRBV9 with TRBJ2-7, with 7 bases aligning to TRBD2. This CDR3 region has 16 residues. V was clipped by 7 bases and J by 2 bases; unmatched bases: 15. The V gene's germline CDR1 is SGDLS and CDR2 YYNGEE. This CDR3 is CASREREGSGTYEQYF. CDR3 coding DNA: TGTGCCAGCCGCGAGAGGGAGGGAAGCGGGACCTACGAGCAGTACTTC. The full variable domain, its missing parts supplied by reference TRBV9 and TRBJ2-7, is DSGVTQTPKHLITATGQRVTLRCSPRSGDLSVYWYQQSLDQGLQFLIQYYNGEERAKGNILERFSAQQFPDLHSELNLSSLELGDSALYFCASREREGSGTYEQYFGPGTRLTVT.